The 21 T cell receptor beta chains below were found in one sample sequenced in a study of T cell repertoires in cytomegalovirus infection (dated by TCRdb to about 2019). Sequencing relied on an Illumina HiSeq 1500. The raw public data were reprocessed by TCRdb itself: fastp quality trimming at Q25, MiXCR clonotype calling, in-frame beta chains only. Rows with one shared CDR3 protein collapse into an entry with the most common genes and DNA. The sample yields fewer than 550,000 distinct CDR3 sequences; about 15% were counted once. The ten largest clones take up 24% of the sample. Sequencing used CD8+ T cells from PBMCs. Receptors originate from a human donor in good health (CMV status not recorded). Some clones in this sample may be carry-over from other donors' samples.

The V call is TRBV12-5, the J call TRBJ1-1; 9 bases are shared with TRBD1. This CDR3 has 15 residues. Unmatched junction bases numbered 2, after V lost 1 base and J lost 2 bases. Looked up from germline, CDR1 is LGHNT and CDR2 is FRNRAP. CDR3 bases: TGTGCTAGTGGTTTGGAACAGGGGGCAAACACTGAAGCTTTCTTT. Translated, it gives CASGLEQGANTEAFF. Full variable domain (missing parts from reference TRBV12-5 and TRBJ1-1): DARVTQTPRHKVTEMGQEVTMRCQPILGHNTVFWYRQTMMQGLELLAYFRNRAPLDDSGMPKDRFSAEMPDATLATLKIQPSEPRDSAVYFCASGLEQGANTEAFFGQGTRLTVV.

The chain has TRBV6-6 and TRBJ2-3, with D tentatively TRBD1 (7 bases). V lost 7 bases to trimming and J lost 0 bases, with 14 bases between them. This CDR3 has 15 amino acids. From germline, CDR1 is MNHNY and CDR2 SVGAGI (reference sequence). The CDR3 reads CASIPPGGSTDTQYF. The CDR3 DNA sequence: TGTGCCAGCATCCCCCCAGGGGGGAGCACAGATACGCAGTATTTT.

This clonotype was picked up a small number of times. V gene TRBV14 combines with J gene TRBJ2-2; no definite D call. Between the trimmed V and J ends, which lost 8 bases and 6 bases, there was a span of 16 bases. This CDR3 contains 14 residues. In germline, CDR1 is SGHDN, CDR2 FVKESK. The CDR3 DNA follows: TGTGCCAGCCGACGGGCCAAAGACGCCGGGGAGCTGTTTTTT. Translating gives CASRRAKDAGELFF. The full variable domain, its missing parts supplied by reference TRBV14 and TRBJ2-2, is EAGVTQFPSHSVIEKGQTVTLRCDPISGHDNLYWYRRVMGKEIKFLLHFVKESKQDESGMPNNRFLAERTGGTYSTLKVQPAELEDSGVYFCASRRAKDAGELFFGEGSRLTVL.

This clonotype was seen a few times. This chain links TRBV2 with TRBJ2-1; the D is unclear. The CDR3 spans 14 residues. Trimming pared 1 base from V and 8 bases from J, leaving 12 bases between. CDR1 is SNHLY and CDR2 is FYNNEI in the germline V gene. The CDR3 nucleotides read TGTGCCAGCAGTGAAGTCAGAGGTTTGGATGAGCAGTTCTTC. As protein: CASSEVRGLDEQFF.

V and J are TRBV7-8 and TRBJ2-7; 9 positions agree with TRBD1. Losses at the gene ends were 8 bases for V and 3 bases for J; bases not matched to a gene: 8. This CDR3 is 14 amino acids long. Germline V gene sequence: CDR1 SGHVS, CDR2 FQNEAQ. The CDR3 protein is CASLLGQGNYEQYF. Here the CDR3 DNA reads TGTGCCAGCCTCCTGGGACAGGGTAACTACGAGCAGTACTTC.

The CDR3 coding sequence is TGTGCCAGCAGCTGGACGCGGGGCCCCTACGGAGGAGAGCAGTTCTTC. Its translation: CASSWTRGPYGGEQFF. The V call is TRBV7-8, the J call TRBJ2-1; tentative D call: TRBD2 (6 bases). CDR3 length: 16 residues. CDR1 is SGHVS, CDR2 FQNEAQ, per germline. The V end lost 4 bases, the J end lost 10 bases, and 23 bases lay between the germline ends.

There are a few counts of this clonotype. The chain links TRBV3-1 to TRBJ2-5, with 9 bases that match TRBD1. The V segment lost 1 base and the J segment 7 bases; nucleotides outside the gene matches: 4. Germline V gene data show CDR1 as LGHDT and CDR2 as YNNKEL (reference sequence). This CDR3 contains 14 residues. The CDR3 here is CASSQGDREATQYF. The CDR3 region has the DNA TGTGCCAGCAGCCAAGGGGACAGGGAGGCGACCCAGTACTTC.

This chain uses TRBV6-6 with TRBJ1-2, with 8 nucleotides matching TRBD1. The length of the CDR3 is 15 residues. Germline V lookup: CDR1 MNHNY, CDR2 SVGAGI (reference sequence). V lost 4 bases, J lost 1 base, and 5 bases stayed unmatched. The DNA for the CDR3 is TGTGCCAGCAGTTCCTCAGGGGGCCGTAACTATGGCTACACCTTC. Encoded protein: CASSSSGGRNYGYTF.

This clonotype was seen only a few times. The gene calls are TRBV27 and TRBJ2-7, with 8 bases matching TRBD2. J was trimmed by 6 bases and V by 3 bases; bases with no gene match: 4. The V gene's germline CDR1 is MNHEY and CDR2 SMNVEV (reference sequence). The CDR3 runs to 13 residues. The CDR3 here is CASSFTRGGEQYF. The CDR3 DNA reads TGTGCCAGCAGTTTCACTCGGGGGGGCGAGCAGTACTTC.

V gene TRBV27 combines with J gene TRBJ2-3; maybe TRBD1 (6 bases). The V end was cut by 6 bases, the J end by 1 base, with 17 bases between. The CDR3 sequence is 16 residues long. The germline gives CDR1 MNHEY, CDR2 SMNVEV (reference sequence). CDR3 in amino acids: CASRRSTRGGTDTQYF. In DNA form, the CDR3 reads TGTGCCAGCAGAAGAAGCACCAGGGGCGGCACAGATACGCAGTATTTT.

This clonotype was detected only a few times. The chain uses TRBV28 and TRBJ2-7, with D tentatively TRBD1 (5 bases). The germline CDR1 and CDR2 sequences are MDHEN and SYDVKM. V lost 6 bases to trimming and J lost 2 bases, with 14 bases between them. CDR3 size: 14 residues. The CDR3 DNA reads TGTGCCAGCAGATATAGACAAGGGGCCTACGAGCAGTACTTC. Translating it yields CASRYRQGAYEQYF.

This clonotype was counted a few times. The chain couples TRBV7-9 to TRBJ2-4; no reliable D call. The CDR3 extends over 11 amino acids. Trimming stripped 11 bases from V and 2 bases from J, with 7 bases between. The germline V gene has CDR1 SEHNR and CDR2 FQNEAQ (reference sequence). This chain's CDR3 is CAVISKNIQYF. CDR3 nucleotide sequence: TGTGCCGTGATATCCAAAAACATTCAGTACTTC.

This clonotype was detected many times. V gene TRBV7-6 combines with J gene TRBJ2-1, with 7 nucleotides matching TRBD1. The CDR3 consists of 16 residues. Per germline, CDR1 SGHVS and CDR2 FNYEAQ. V shed 2 bases, J shed 1 base, and the junction held 5 bases outside the gene matches. The CDR3 nucleotides are TGTGCCAGCAGCTTAACAAAGACAGGGTCCTACAATGAGCAGTTCTTC. Translated: CASSLTKTGSYNEQFF.

This clonotype was counted ten times or more. The chain links TRBV28 to TRBJ2-7; no definite D call. Trimming cost V 1 base and J 6 bases, with 10 bases left between them. Germline loops: CDR1 MDHEN, CDR2 SYDVKM. The CDR3 is 13 residues long. The CDR3 nucleotides are TGTGCCAGCAGTTTATCGGCAGCGCGCGAGCAGTACTTC. Amino acids: CASSLSAAREQYF.

At least ten counts were recorded for this clonotype. The chain links TRBV7-9 to TRBJ2-6, with 11 positions matching TRBD1. This CDR3 has 20 amino acids. Trimming cost V 4 bases and J 0 bases; bases outside gene matches: 11. Germline V lookup: CDR1 SEHNR, CDR2 FQNEAQ (reference sequence). The CDR3 protein is CASSSRTGGVPTSGANVLTF. The DNA for the CDR3 is TGTGCCAGCAGCTCAAGGACAGGGGGCGTCCCAACCTCTGGGGCCAACGTCCTGACTTTC.

Many counts were recorded for this clonotype. J is TRBJ2-7 and V is TRBV6-1; 10 bases map to TRBD2. The CDR3 contains 14 residues. CDR1 MNHNS and CDR2 SASEGT come from the germline V gene. V lost 7 bases, J lost 0 bases, and 3 bases stayed unmatched. The CDR3 sequence is CASIWTSGSYEQYF. The CDR3 DNA follows: TGTGCCAGCATCTGGACTAGCGGCTCCTACGAGCAGTACTTC.

This clonotype was found a few times. The rearrangement links TRBV10-2 to TRBJ1-2; D unclear. The V gene lost 1 base and the J gene lost 0 bases, with 6 bases spanning the gap. The length of the CDR3 is 14 residues. Germline CDR1 and CDR2: WSHSY and SAAADI. Written as DNA, the CDR3 is TGCGCCAGCAGTGAGTTCGGCGCTAACTATGGCTACACCTTC. Its protein is CASSEFGANYGYTF.

This clonotype was counted a few times. The gene calls are TRBV5-4 and TRBJ2-6, with D perhaps matching TRBD1 (5 bases). Germline V lookup: CDR1 SGHNT, CDR2 YYREEE (reference sequence). V was trimmed by 0 bases and J by 3 bases, leaving 13 bases between them. The CDR3 is 17 amino acids. The CDR3 reads CASSLGQYVGGANVLTF. The CDR3 DNA reads TGTGCCAGCAGCTTGGGACAGTACGTCGGTGGGGCCAACGTCCTGACTTTC.

This chain connects TRBV20-1 to TRBJ2-1; TRBD1 or TRBD2 may be the D gene (5 bases each). There are 13 residues in the CDR3. Trimming removed 3 bases at V and 4 bases at J, with 10 bases between. The V gene's germline CDR1 is DFQATT and CDR2 SNEGSKA (reference sequence). The CDR3 spells CSASLGVYNEQFF. CDR3 bases: TGCAGTGCTAGTCTGGGGGTGTACAATGAGCAGTTCTTC.

This clonotype appeared a few times. The J gene is TRBJ2-7, the V gene TRBV6-5; 7 bases are shared with TRBD1. From germline, CDR1 is MNHEY and CDR2 SVGAGI. CDR3 size: 15 residues. V shed 9 bases, J shed 2 bases, and the junction held 13 bases outside the gene matches. The CDR3 DNA reads TGTGCCAGAACGAAGACAGGGAACTCCGCCTACGAGCAGTACTTC. As protein: CARTKTGNSAYEQYF.

This clonotype came up many times. The rearrangement links TRBV11-2 to TRBJ2-5; perhaps TRBD1 as D (5 bases). CDR1 SGHAT and CDR2 FQNNGV come from the germline V gene. The V and J ends lost 5 bases and 2 bases respectively, with 18 bases between them. CDR3 size: 16 residues. The CDR3 DNA is TGTGCCAGCAGCCGCTTAGACAGACGGGCACAAGAGACCCAGTACTTC. Its protein product is CASSRLDRRAQETQYF.